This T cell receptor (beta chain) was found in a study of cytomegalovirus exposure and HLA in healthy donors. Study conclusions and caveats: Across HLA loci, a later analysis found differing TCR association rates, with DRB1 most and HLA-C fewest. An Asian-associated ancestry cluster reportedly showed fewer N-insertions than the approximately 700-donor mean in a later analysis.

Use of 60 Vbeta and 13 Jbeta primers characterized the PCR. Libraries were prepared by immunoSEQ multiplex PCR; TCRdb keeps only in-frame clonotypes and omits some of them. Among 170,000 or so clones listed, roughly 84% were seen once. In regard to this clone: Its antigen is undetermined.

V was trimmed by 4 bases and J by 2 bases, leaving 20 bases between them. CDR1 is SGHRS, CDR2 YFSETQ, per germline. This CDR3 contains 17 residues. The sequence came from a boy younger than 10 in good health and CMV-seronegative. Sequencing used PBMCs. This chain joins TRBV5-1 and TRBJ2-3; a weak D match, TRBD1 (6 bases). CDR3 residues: CASSGGFEGLNTDTQYF. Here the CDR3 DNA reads TGCGCCAGCAGCGGGGGCTTCGAGGGCCTTAACACAGATACGCAGTATTTT.